A single sample is the source of the 31 T cell receptor beta chains below, sequenced in a study of read filtering for tumor transcriptome and immune sequencing. Molecular barcoded adaptors covering alpha/delta and beta/gamma chains were used on 400 to 450 ng RNA. A single record per CDR3 protein comes from TCRdb applying MiXCR to the reads. The sample lists some 24,000 distinct CDR3 sequences, about 20% occurring once. The material sequenced was a population of CD138-negative cells sorted from bone marrow. All receptors come from a donor aged 40 or over with multiple myeloma.

V is TRBV6-1 and J is TRBJ2-3; the D gene is possibly TRBD2 (7 bases). V was trimmed by 11 bases and J by 6 bases, leaving 24 bases between them. The CDR3 is made up of 15 amino acids. The germline CDR1 and CDR2 sequences are MNHNS and SASEGT. The chain's CDR3 is CAGSELGGAMDTQYF. CDR3 DNA: TGTGCCGGCTCTGAATTGGGGGGGGCTATGGATACGCAGTATTTT.

This clonotype was counted at least ten times. The chain combines TRBV28 with TRBJ1-5; D is ambiguous. The V gene's germline CDR1 is MDHEN and CDR2 SYDVKM. V was shortened by 2 bases and J by 6 bases, with 8 bases between the two germline ends. The CDR3 is 13 residues long. DNA for the CDR3: TGTGCCAGCAGTTTAACAGATCGTCAGCCCCAGCATTTT. Translating it yields CASSLTDRQPQHF.

This clonotype has at least ten counts. The V gene is TRBV11-1, the J gene TRBJ1-1; D uncertain. Deletions cut 5 bases from V and 0 bases from J, with 10 bases between. The CDR3 extends over 14 amino acids. Looked up from germline, CDR1 is SGHAT and CDR2 is FQDESV (reference sequence). The CDR3 DNA reads as TGTGCCAGCAGCACCGGACTTCTGAACACTGAAGCTTTCTTT. It is translated as CASSTGLLNTEAFF.

This clonotype was counted only a few times. Only one base separates this from a far larger clonotype, so it likely reflects a read error. The V and J genes are TRBV7-3 and TRBJ2-1, with 9 bases matching TRBD1. The CDR3 extends over 13 amino acids. V gave up 5 bases and J gave up 13 bases; unmatched junction bases: 9. In germline, CDR1 is SGHTA, CDR2 FQGTGA. The CDR3 DNA is TGTGCCAGCAGCCCCGGACAGGGGAAGACCCAGTTCTTC. As protein: CASSPGQGKTQFF.

As concerns this clonotype: The junction departs from germline at one end; a sequencing error may be responsible. This chain links TRBV28 with TRBJ2-5; 12 positions agree with TRBD2. The germline CDR1 and CDR2 sequences are MDHEN and SYDVKM. This CDR3 is built from 15 residues. In nucleotides, the CDR3 is TGTGCCAGCAGTTCTAGCGGGGGGGCCCAAGAGACCCAGCACTTC. The encoded protein is CASSSSGGAQETQHF.

There are many counts of this clonotype. The rearrangement links TRBV29-1 to TRBJ2-5, with a weak D call TRBD1 (5 bases). The CDR3 extends over 14 amino acids. V lost 5 bases to trimming and J lost 4 bases, with 17 bases between them. CDR1 and CDR2 from the germline V gene are SQVTM and ANQGSEA. This CDR3 is CSVSPTRTLETQYF. Here the CDR3 DNA reads TGCAGCGTTTCTCCAACCAGGACACTAGAGACCCAGTACTTC.

As to this clonotype: The CDR3 does not close with the conserved phenylalanine or tryptophan, likely indicating a read error. This sequence joins TRBV29-1 and TRBJ2-2; no firm D call. CDR3 length: 13 amino acids. Germline V gene data show CDR1 as SQVTM and CDR2 as ANQGSEA. Trimming pared 6 bases from V and 7 bases from J, leaving 15 bases between. CDR3 sequence (DNA): TGCAGCGTAGCACTCAAGGCGAACGGGGAGCTGTTTATT. Translating it yields CSVALKANGELFI.

This clonotype came up a few times. This chain links TRBV20-1 with TRBJ1-5; D is undetermined. Germline V gene sequence: CDR1 DFQATT, CDR2 SNEGSKA (reference sequence). Between the trimmed V and J ends, which lost 3 bases and 6 bases, there was a span of 9 bases. The CDR3 totals 12 residues. CDR3 in DNA: TGCAGTGCTAGTATCGGGGTTCAGCCCCAGCATTTT. It yields the protein CSASIGVQPQHF.

The V and J genes are TRBV7-2 and TRBJ2-1, with TRBD2 identical over 10 bases. Unmatched junction bases numbered 7, after V lost 7 bases and J lost 4 bases. This CDR3 comprises 15 residues. Germline CDR1 SGHTA, CDR2 FQGNSA. Here the CDR3 reads CASTVRTSGYNEQFF. CDR3 DNA sequence: TGTGCCAGCACCGTTCGGACTAGCGGTTACAATGAGCAGTTCTTC. Full variable domain (missing parts from reference TRBV7-2 and TRBJ2-1): GAGVSQSPSNKVTEKGKDVELRCDPISGHTALYWYRQSLGQGLEFLIYFQGNSAPDKSGLPSDRFSAERTGGSVSTLTIQRTQQEDSAVYLCASTVRTSGYNEQFFGPGTRLTVL.

This clonotype occurred a few times. The chain combines TRBV11-2 with TRBJ2-3, with 9 bases lining up with TRBD2. V shed 6 bases and J 4 bases; nucleotides not matched to a gene: 14. Per the germline V gene, CDR1 is SGHAT and CDR2 is FQNNGV. This CDR3 comprises 17 residues. The CDR3 reads CASSLSPGTSSADTQYF. CDR3 sequence (DNA): TGTGCCAGCAGTTTGTCGCCTGGGACTAGCTCTGCAGATACGCAGTATTTT.

This clonotype appeared many times. The chain has TRBV14 and TRBJ2-2; D ambiguous. Germline V CDR1 and CDR2: SGHDN, FVKESK. V dropped 5 bases and J dropped 5 bases, with 9 bases sitting between them. The length of the CDR3 is 13 residues. CDR3 DNA sequence: TGTGCCAGCAGCGCATTCCGGACCGGGGAGCTGTTTTTT. Amino acids: CASSAFRTGELFF.

This clonotype was counted ten times or more. The chain couples TRBV20-1 to TRBJ1-2; 12 bases align to TRBD1. With V trimmed by 6 bases and J by 6 bases, 14 bases remained unmatched. CDR3 length equals 16 residues. Germline-derived CDR1 and CDR2 are DFQATT and SNEGSKA (reference sequence). This CDR3 reads CSAGGTGGGKSDGYTF. The CDR3 nucleotides are TGCAGTGCAGGGGGGACAGGGGGCGGAAAGAGTGATGGCTACACCTTC.

This clonotype has ten or more counts. This sequence joins TRBV7-8 and TRBJ2-6; 8 bases line up with TRBD1. J was trimmed by 2 bases and V by 5 bases; bases with no gene match: 2. This CDR3 comprises 15 residues. Germline CDR1 and CDR2: SGHVS and FQNEAQ. The CDR3 spells CASSRTGPGANVLTF. As DNA, the CDR3 is TGTGCCAGCAGCCGGACAGGGCCTGGGGCCAACGTCCTGACTTTC.

The J gene is TRBJ2-2, the V gene TRBV7-7; the match to TRBD1 covers 7 bases. CDR1 and CDR2 from the germline V gene are SSHAT and FNYEAQ (reference sequence). Trimming at V came to 0 bases and at J to 0 bases, leaving 1 base not matched to a gene. The CDR3 extends over 16 amino acids. The CDR3 protein is CASSLAQGSNTGELFF. The CDR3 coding sequence is TGTGCCAGCAGCTTAGCACAGGGGTCGAACACCGGGGAGCTGTTTTTT. The whole variable domain, filled in from reference TRBV7-7 and TRBJ2-2, reads GAGVSQSPRYKVTKRGQDVTLRCDPISSHATLYWYQQALGQGPEFLTYFNYEAQPDKSGLPSDRFSAERPEGSISTLTIQRTEQRDSAMYRCASSLAQGSNTGELFFGEGSRLTVL.

This clonotype was picked up many times. As DNA, the CDR3 is TGCGCCAGCAGTCCCAAATTAGGATGGGAGAAAAGGGTCTCTGGGGCCAACGTCCTGACTTTC. Translating it yields CASSPKLGWEKRVSGANVLTF. This chain links TRBV23-1 with TRBJ2-6; a weak D match, TRBD2 (5 bases). TRBV23-1 falls under the ORF class, with uncertain function. Trimming stripped 4 bases from V and 0 bases from J, with 25 bases between. The CDR3 runs 21 residues.

V usage is TRBV5-1 and J usage is TRBJ2-1; no reliable D call. This CDR3 comprises 16 residues. V was cut by 2 bases and J by 4 bases, with 16 bases left in between. Germline CDR1 is SGHRS and CDR2 is YFSETQ. CDR3 DNA: TGCGCCAGCAGCTTTGGGCTCGGGTCTATATACAATGAGCAGTTCTTC. Translating it yields CASSFGLGSIYNEQFF.

This clonotype was detected ten times or more. The chain carries TRBV29-1 and TRBJ1-2, with D unresolved. V lost 5 bases, J lost 5 bases, and 9 bases lay in between. CDR1 SQVTM and CDR2 ANQGSEA come from the germline V gene. This CDR3 has 11 amino acids. The CDR3 region has the DNA TGCAGCGTTAGGTGGTTTTATGGCTACACCTTC. It codes for CSVRWFYGYTF.

This clonotype was counted many times. The chain links TRBV2 to TRBJ2-1; the match to TRBD2 covers 14 bases. Germline-derived CDR1 and CDR2 are SNHLY and FYNNEI. The V segment lost 6 bases and the J segment 7 bases; nucleotides outside the gene matches: 2. The CDR3 is 14 residues long. This chain's CDR3 is CASSRTSGGNEQFF. Written as DNA, the CDR3 is TGTGCCAGCAGCAGGACTAGCGGGGGGAATGAGCAGTTCTTC.

This clonotype was seen repeatedly, ten times or more. This sequence joins TRBV12-3 or TRBV12-4 and TRBJ2-7, with D possibly being TRBD1 or TRBD2 (6 bases each). Trimming took off 4 bases at V and 5 bases at J, with 15 bases between the two ends. This CDR3 region has 14 residues. CDR3 region: CASSSWGASDEQYF. The DNA for the CDR3 is TGTGCCAGCAGTTCATGGGGGGCGTCCGACGAGCAGTACTTC.

This clonotype was recorded at least ten times. This chain uses TRBV11-3 with TRBJ1-1, with a tentative D call TRBD1 (6 bases). Trimming took 4 bases from V and 1 from J, leaving 7 bases between them. Germline V CDR1 and CDR2: SGHNT, YENEEA. The CDR3 spans 13 residues. The CDR3 DNA sequence: TGTGCCAGCAGCTCACAGGGGAACACTGAAGCTTTCTTT. Translating it yields CASSSQGNTEAFF.

This clonotype was seen repeatedly, ten times or more. J is TRBJ2-1 and V is TRBV11-3, with D possibly matching TRBD2 (5 bases). Deletions cut 5 bases from V and 10 bases from J, with 9 bases between. The CDR3 has 11 amino acids. Germline V gene sequence: CDR1 SGHNT, CDR2 YENEEA. The CDR3 bases are TGTGCCAGCAGCCTGGGGAGCGAGCAGTTCTTC. Amino acid sequence: CASSLGSEQFF.

This clonotype showed up many times. V and J are TRBV3-1 and TRBJ2-5; D gene ambiguous. This CDR3 is 15 amino acids long. Trimming pared 3 bases from V and 2 bases from J, leaving 13 bases between. Germline lookup yields CDR1 LGHDT and CDR2 YNNKEL (reference sequence). The CDR3 coding sequence is TGTGCCAGCAGCCATTCAGCGCCAAGTCAAGAGACCCAGTACTTC. Protein sequence: CASSHSAPSQETQYF.

V is TRBV19 and J is TRBJ2-5; a possible D gene is TRBD1 (6 bases). The CDR3 runs 15 residues. V gave up 3 bases and J gave up 1 base, with 12 bases separating them. Per germline, CDR1 LNHDA and CDR2 SQIVND (reference sequence). The CDR3 loop reads CASSIGGRAQETQYF. CDR3 nucleotide sequence: TGTGCCAGTAGTATTGGGGGCAGGGCCCAAGAGACCCAGTACTTC.

This clonotype was detected many times. The chain carries TRBV7-9 and TRBJ1-6, with TRBD1 identical over 9 bases. The trim removed 3 bases at V and 6 bases at J, leaving 3 bases unmatched. CDR3 length equals 15 residues. Germline loops: CDR1 SEHNR, CDR2 FQNEAQ (reference sequence). CDR3 DNA: TGTGCCAGCAGCTTGACAGGGGGACCTAATTCACCCCTCCACTTT. Residues: CASSLTGGPNSPLHF. Full variable domain (outside the CDR3, taken from reference TRBV7-9 and TRBJ1-6): DTGVSQNPRHKITKRGQNVTFRCDPISEHNRLYWYRQTLGQGPEFLTYFQNEAQLEKSRLLSDRFSAERPKGSFSTLEIQRTEQGDSAMYLCASSLTGGPNSPLHFGNGTRLTVT.

To note about this clonotype: A single base is all that separates this from a far larger clone, so a read error is likely. This chain links TRBV10-3 with TRBJ2-1, with 11 nucleotides matching TRBD2. The germline V gene encodes CDR1 ENHRY and CDR2 SYGVKD. This CDR3 region has 17 residues. CDR3: CANSEETSGVYDNEQFF. CDR3 DNA: TGTGCCAACAGTGAAGAGACTAGCGGGGTGTATGACAATGAGCAGTTCTTC.

For this clonotype: Possible read error: a much larger clone is one base away. The chain uses TRBV6-5 and TRBJ2-5; D gene uncertain. CDR1 MNHEY and CDR2 SVGAGI come from the germline V gene. The V gene lost 6 bases and the J gene lost 5 bases, with 13 bases spanning the gap. The CDR3 loop spans 13 amino acids. The CDR3, as DNA: TGTGCCAGCAGGACACACGGTAGGGAGACCCAGTACTTC. Amino acid sequence: CASRTHGRETQYF.

V is TRBV7-6 and J is TRBJ2-3; D gene uncertain. Germline assignment: CDR1 SGHVS and CDR2 FNYEAQ. The CDR3 extends over 13 amino acids. Trimming cost V 5 bases and J 6 bases, with 12 bases left between them. CDR3 amino acids: CASSLGMGDTQYF. CDR3 nucleotides: TGTGCCAGCAGCCTAGGGATGGGGGATACGCAGTATTTT.

This clonotype was observed a few times. This sequence may be a read error, since a much larger clone differs from it by one base. The chain carries TRBV6-1 and TRBJ2-1, with D unresolved. Trimming cost V 5 bases and J 1 base, with 9 bases left between them. Germline values: CDR1 MNHNS, CDR2 SASEGT. There are 14 residues in the CDR3. The CDR3 region has the DNA TGTGCCAGCAGTCCAGGCTGTTCCTACAATGAGCAGTTCTTC. Its protein is CASSPGCSYNEQFF.

V and J are TRBV6-6 and TRBJ1-5; D is uncertain. Germline CDR1 and CDR2: MNHNY and SVGAGI (reference sequence). This CDR3 is built from 15 residues. The V end lost 6 bases, the J end lost 4 bases, and 16 bases lay between the germline ends. CDR3 sequence: CASSLVDIKNQPQHF. The CDR3 DNA reads as TGTGCCAGCAGCCTCGTAGACATAAAAAATCAGCCCCAGCATTTT.

This clonotype was counted a few times. This chain connects TRBV19 to TRBJ2-6; a weak D match, TRBD2 (6 bases). Trimming left V 6 bases short and J 2 bases short, with 8 bases between. Germline V lookup: CDR1 LNHDA, CDR2 SQIVND (reference sequence). The CDR3 is made up of 14 amino acids. This chain's CDR3 is CASSGGAGANVLTF. The CDR3 nucleotides read TGTGCCAGTAGCGGGGGTGCTGGGGCCAACGTCCTGACTTTC.

This clonotype was observed a few times. This chain uses TRBV6-1 with TRBJ1-3, with D maybe TRBD1 (5 bases). Germline V gene data show CDR1 as MNHNS and CDR2 as SASEGT. The CDR3 has 14 residues. V was shortened by 4 bases and J by 2 bases, with 9 bases between the two germline ends. The CDR3: CASSVGDTGNTIYF. The CDR3 DNA reads TGTGCCAGCAGTGTGGGGGATACTGGAAACACCATATATTTT.